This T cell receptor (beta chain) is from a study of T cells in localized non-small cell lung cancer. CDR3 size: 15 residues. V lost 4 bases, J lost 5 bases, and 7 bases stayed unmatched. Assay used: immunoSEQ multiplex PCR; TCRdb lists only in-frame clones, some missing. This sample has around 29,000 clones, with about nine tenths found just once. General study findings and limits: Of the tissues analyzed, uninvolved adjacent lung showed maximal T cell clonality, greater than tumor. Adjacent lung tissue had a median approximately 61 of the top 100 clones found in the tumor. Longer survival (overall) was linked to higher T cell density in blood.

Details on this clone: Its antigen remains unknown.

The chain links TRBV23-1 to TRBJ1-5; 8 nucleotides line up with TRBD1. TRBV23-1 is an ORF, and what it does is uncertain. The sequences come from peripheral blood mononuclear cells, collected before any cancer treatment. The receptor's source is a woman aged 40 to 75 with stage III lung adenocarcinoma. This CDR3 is CASSRGTGFDQPQHF. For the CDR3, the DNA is TGCGCCAGCAGTCGGGGGACAGGCTTCGATCAGCCCCAGCATTTT.